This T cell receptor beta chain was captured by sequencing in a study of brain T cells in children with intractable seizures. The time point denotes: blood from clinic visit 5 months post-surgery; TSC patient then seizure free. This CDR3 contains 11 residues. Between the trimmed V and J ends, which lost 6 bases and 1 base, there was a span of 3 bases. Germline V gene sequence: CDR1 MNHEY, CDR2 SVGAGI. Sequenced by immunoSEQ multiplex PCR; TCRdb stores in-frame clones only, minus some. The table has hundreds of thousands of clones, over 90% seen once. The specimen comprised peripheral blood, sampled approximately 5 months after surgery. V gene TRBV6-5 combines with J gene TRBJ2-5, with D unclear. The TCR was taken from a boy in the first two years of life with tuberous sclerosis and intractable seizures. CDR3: CASRTQETQYF. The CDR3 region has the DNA TGTGCCAGCAGGACCCAAGAGACCCAGTACTTC.